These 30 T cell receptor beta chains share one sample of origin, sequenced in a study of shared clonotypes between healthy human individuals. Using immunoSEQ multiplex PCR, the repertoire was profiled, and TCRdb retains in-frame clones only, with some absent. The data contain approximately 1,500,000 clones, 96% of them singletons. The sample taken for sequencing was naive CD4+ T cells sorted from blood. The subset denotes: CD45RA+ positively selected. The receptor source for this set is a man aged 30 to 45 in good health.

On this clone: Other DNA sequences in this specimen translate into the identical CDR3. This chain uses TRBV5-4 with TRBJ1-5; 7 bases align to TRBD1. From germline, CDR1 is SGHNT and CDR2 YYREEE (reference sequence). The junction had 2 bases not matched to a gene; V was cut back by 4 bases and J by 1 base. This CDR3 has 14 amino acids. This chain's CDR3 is CASSPGGSNQPQHF. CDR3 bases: TGTGCCAGCAGCCCAGGGGGGAGCAATCAGCCCCAGCATTTT.

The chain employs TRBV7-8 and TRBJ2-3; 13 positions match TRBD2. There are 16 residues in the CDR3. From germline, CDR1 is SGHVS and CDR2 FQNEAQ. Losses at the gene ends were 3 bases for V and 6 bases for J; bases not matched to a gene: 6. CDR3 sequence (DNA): TGTGCCAGCAGCTTTCGGACTAGCGGGAGCAGGGATACGCAGTATTTT. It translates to CASSFRTSGSRDTQYF.

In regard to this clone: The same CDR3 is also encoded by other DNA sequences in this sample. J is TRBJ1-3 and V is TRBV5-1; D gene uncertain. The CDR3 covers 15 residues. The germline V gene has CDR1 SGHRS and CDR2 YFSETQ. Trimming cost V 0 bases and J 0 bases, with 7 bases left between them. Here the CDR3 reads CASSLAAGSGNTIYF. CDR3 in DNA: TGCGCCAGCAGCTTGGCAGCGGGCTCTGGAAACACCATATATTTT. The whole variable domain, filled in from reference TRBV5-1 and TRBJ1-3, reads KAGVTQTPRYLIKTRGQQVTLSCSPISGHRSVSWYQQTPGQGLQFLFEYFSETQRNKGNFPGRFSGRQFSNSRSEMNVSTLELGDSALYLCASSLAAGSGNTIYFGEGSWLTVV.

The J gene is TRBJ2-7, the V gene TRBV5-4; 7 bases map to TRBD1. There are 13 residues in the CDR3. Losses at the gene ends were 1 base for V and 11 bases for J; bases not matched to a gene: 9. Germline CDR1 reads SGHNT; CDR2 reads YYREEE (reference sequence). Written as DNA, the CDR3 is TGTGCCAGCAGCTTGTCCCGACAGGGTGAGGAGTACTTC. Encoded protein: CASSLSRQGEEYF. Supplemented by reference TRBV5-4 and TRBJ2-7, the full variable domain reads ETGVTQSPTHLIKTRGQQVTLRCSSQSGHNTVSWYQQALGQGPQFIFQYYREEENGRGNFPPRFSGLQFPNYSSELNVNALELDDSALYLCASSLSRQGEEYFGPGTRLTVT.

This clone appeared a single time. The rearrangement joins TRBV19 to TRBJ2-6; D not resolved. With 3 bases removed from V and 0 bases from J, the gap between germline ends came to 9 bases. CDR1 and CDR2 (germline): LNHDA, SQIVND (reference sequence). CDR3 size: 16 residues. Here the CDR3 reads CASSIRARSGANVLTF. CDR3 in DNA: TGTGCCAGTAGTATCCGGGCCCGCTCTGGGGCCAACGTCCTGACTTTC.

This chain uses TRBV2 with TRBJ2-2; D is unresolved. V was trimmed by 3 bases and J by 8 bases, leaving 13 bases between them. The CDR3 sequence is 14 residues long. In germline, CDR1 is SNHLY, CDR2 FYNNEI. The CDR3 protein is CASSDPAMGGELFF. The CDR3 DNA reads TGTGCCAGCAGTGATCCGGCCATGGGGGGGGAGCTGTTTTTT.

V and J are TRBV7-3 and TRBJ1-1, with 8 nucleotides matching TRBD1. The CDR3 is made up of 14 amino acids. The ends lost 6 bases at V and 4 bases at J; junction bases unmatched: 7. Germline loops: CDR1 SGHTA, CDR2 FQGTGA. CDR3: CASRRTGSSTEAFF. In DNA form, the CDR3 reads TGTGCCAGCAGGCGGACAGGGTCTTCCACTGAAGCTTTCTTT.

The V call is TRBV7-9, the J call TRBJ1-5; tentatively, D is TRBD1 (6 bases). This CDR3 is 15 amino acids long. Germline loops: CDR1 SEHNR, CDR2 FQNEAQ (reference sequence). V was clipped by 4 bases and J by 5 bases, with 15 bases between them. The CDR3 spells CASSSAWGADQPQHF. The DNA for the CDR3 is TGTGCCAGCAGCTCGGCGTGGGGGGCTGATCAGCCCCAGCATTTT.

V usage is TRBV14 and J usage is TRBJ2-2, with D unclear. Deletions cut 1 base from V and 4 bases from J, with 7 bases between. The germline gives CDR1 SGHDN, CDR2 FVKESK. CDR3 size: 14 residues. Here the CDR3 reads CASSQGITTGELFF. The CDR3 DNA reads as TGTGCCAGCAGCCAAGGAATCACCACCGGGGAGCTGTTTTTT. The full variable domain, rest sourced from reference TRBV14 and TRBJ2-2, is EAGVTQFPSHSVIEKGQTVTLRCDPISGHDNLYWYRRVMGKEIKFLLHFVKESKQDESGMPNNRFLAERTGGTYSTLKVQPAELEDSGVYFCASSQGITTGELFFGEGSRLTVL.

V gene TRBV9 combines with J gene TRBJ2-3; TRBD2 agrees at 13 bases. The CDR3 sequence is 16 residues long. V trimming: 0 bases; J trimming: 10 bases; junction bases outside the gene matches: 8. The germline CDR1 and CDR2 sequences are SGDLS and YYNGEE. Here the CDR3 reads CASSVAGLAGLAAQYF. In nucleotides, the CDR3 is TGTGCCAGCAGCGTAGCGGGACTAGCGGGGCTCGCGGCGCAGTATTTT. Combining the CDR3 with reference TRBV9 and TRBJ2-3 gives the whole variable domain DSGVTQTPKHLITATGQRVTLRCSPRSGDLSVYWYQQSLDQGLQFLIQYYNGEERAKGNILERFSAQQFPDLHSELNLSSLELGDSALYFCASSVAGLAGLAAQYFGPGTRLTVL.

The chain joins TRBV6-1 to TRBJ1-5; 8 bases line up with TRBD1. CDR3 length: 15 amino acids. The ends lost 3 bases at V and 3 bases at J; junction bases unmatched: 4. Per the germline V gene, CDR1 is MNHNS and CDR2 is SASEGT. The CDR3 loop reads CASSDRGLNNQPQHF. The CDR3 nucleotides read TGTGCCAGCAGTGACAGGGGGCTTAACAATCAGCCCCAGCATTTT.

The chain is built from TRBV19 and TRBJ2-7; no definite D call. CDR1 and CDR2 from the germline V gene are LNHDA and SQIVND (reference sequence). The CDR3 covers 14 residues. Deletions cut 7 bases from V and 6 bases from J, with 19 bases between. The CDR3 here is CASTPGVSSFEQYF. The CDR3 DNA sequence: TGTGCCAGTACCCCCGGAGTCTCTAGTTTCGAGCAGTACTTC. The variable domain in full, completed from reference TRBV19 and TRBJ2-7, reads DGGITQSPKYLFRKEGQNVTLSCEQNLNHDAMYWYRQDPGQGLRLIYYSQIVNDFQKGDIAEGYSVSREKKESFPLTVTSAQKNPTAFYLCASTPGVSSFEQYFGPGTRLTVT.

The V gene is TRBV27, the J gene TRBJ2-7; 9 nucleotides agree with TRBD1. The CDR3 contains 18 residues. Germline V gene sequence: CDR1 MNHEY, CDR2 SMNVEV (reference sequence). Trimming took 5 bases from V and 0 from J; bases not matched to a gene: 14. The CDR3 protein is CASSRRTGALSSSYEQYF. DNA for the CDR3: TGTGCCAGCAGTCGACGGACAGGGGCCCTATCAAGCTCCTACGAGCAGTACTTC.

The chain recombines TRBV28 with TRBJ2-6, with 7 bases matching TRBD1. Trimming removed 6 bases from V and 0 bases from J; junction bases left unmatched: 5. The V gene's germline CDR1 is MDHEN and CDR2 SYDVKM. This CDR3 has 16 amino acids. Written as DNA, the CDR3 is TGTGCCAGCAGCCTGGGGACAGCCTCTGGGGCCAACGTCCTGACTTTC. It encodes CASSLGTASGANVLTF. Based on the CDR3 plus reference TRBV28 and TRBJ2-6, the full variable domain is DVKVTQSSRYLVKRTGEKVFLECVQDMDHENMFWYRQDPGLGLRLIYFSYDVKMKEKGDIPEGYSVSREKKERFSLILESASTNQTSMYLCASSLGTASGANVLTFGAGSRLTVL.

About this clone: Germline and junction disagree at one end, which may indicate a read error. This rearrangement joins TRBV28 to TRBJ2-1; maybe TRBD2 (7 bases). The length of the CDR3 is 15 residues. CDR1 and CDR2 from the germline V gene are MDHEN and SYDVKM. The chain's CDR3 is CASSLGAGALNGQFF. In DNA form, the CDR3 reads TGTGCCAGCAGTTTAGGGGCGGGGGCCCTCAATGGGCAGTTCTTC.

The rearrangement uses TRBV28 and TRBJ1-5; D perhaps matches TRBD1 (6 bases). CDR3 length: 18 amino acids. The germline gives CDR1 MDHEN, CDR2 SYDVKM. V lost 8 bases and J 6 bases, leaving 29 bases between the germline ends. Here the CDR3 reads CASRPGSGRGVLGQPQHF. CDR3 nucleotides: TGTGCCAGCCGCCCCGGATCCGGCAGGGGAGTACTCGGTCAGCCCCAGCATTTT.

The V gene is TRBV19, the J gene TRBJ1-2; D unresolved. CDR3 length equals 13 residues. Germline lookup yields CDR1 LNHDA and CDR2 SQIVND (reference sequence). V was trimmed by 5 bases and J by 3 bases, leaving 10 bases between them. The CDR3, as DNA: TGTGCCAGTAGTGTGGACGGACACTATGGCTACACCTTC. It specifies CASSVDGHYGYTF.

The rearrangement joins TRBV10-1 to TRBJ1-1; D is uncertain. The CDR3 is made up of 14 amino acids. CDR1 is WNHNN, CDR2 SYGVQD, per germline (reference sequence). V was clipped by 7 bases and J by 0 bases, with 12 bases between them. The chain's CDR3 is CASKRDVMNTEAFF. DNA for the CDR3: TGCGCCAGCAAGAGGGATGTAATGAACACTGAAGCTTTCTTT.

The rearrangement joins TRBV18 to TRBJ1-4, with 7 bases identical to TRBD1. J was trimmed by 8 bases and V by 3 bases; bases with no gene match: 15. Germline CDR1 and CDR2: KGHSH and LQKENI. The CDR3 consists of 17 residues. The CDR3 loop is CASSPLGQVHGDEKLFF. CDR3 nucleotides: TGTGCCAGCTCACCCCTCGGACAGGTCCATGGGGACGAAAAACTGTTTTTT. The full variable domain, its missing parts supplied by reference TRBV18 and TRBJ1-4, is NAGVMQNPRHLVRRRGQEARLRCSPMKGHSHVYWYRQLPEEGLKFMVYLQKENIIDESGMPKERFSAEFPKEGPSILRIQQVVRGDSAAYFCASSPLGQVHGDEKLFFGSGTQLSVL.

DNA of the CDR3: TGCGCCAGCAGCTGGACAGGGGTGGGTGAGCAGTTCTTC. This codes for CASSWTGVGEQFF. The chain employs TRBV5-1 and TRBJ2-1; 9 nucleotides align to TRBD1. CDR3 length: 13 residues. Germline V gives CDR1 SGHRS, CDR2 YFSETQ. V dropped 3 bases and J dropped 9; count of bases not matched to a gene: 4.

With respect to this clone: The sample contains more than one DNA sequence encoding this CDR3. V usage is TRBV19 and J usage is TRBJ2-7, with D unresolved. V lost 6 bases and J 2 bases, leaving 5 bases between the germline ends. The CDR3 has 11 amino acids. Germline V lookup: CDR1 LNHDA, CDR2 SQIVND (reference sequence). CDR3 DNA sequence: TGTGCCAGTAGGAGAGCCTACGAGCAGTACTTC. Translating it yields CASRRAYEQYF.

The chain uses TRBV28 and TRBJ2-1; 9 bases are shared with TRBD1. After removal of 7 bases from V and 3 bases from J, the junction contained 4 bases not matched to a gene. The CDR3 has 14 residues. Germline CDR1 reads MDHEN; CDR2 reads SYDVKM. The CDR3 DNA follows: TGTGCCAGCATACAGGGGGCAGTCTACAATGAGCAGTTCTTC. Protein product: CASIQGAVYNEQFF.

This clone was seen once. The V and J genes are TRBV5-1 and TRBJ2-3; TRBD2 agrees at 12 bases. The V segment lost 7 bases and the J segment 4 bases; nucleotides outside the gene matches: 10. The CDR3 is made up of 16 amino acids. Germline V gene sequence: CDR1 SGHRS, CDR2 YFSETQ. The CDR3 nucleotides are TGCGCCAGCGCGCTGACTAGCGGGGGCGGCGCAGATACGCAGTATTTT. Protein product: CASALTSGGGADTQYF.

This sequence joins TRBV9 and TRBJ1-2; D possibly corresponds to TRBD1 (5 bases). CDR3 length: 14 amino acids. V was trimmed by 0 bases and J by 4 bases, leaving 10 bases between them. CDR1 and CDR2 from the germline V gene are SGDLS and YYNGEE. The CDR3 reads CASSVGGSGYGYTF. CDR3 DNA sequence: TGTGCCAGCAGCGTAGGGGGGAGCGGCTATGGCTACACCTTC.

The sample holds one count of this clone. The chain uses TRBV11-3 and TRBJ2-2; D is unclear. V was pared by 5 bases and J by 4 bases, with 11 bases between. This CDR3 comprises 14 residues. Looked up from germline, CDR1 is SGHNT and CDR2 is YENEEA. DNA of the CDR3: TGTGCCAGCAGCCCAAGTTATTTCACCGGGGAGCTGTTTTTT. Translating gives CASSPSYFTGELFF.

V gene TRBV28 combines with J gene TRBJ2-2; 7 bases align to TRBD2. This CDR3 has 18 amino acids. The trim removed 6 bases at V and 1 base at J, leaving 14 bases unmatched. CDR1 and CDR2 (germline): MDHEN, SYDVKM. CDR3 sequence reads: CASRTTPGLPMNTGELFF. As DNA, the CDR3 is TGTGCCAGCAGGACAACTCCGGGACTACCTATGAACACCGGGGAGCTGTTTTTT.

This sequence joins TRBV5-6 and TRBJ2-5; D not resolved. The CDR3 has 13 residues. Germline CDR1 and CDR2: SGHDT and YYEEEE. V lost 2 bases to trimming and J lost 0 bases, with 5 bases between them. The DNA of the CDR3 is TGTGCCAGCAGCTTTTCGTACCAAGAGACCCAGTACTTC. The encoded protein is CASSFSYQETQYF.

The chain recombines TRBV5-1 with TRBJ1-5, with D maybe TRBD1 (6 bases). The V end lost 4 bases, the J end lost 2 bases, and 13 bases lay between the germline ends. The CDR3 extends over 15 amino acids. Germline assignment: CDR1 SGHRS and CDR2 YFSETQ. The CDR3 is CASSVTGLGNQPQHF. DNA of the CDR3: TGCGCCAGCAGCGTCACAGGGTTGGGCAATCAGCCCCAGCATTTT.

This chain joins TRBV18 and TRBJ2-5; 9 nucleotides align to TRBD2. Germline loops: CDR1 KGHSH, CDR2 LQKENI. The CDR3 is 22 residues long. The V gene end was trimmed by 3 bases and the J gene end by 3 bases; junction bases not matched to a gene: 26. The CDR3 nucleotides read TGTGCCAGCTCACCGTCGGGGGCGGCAGGAAAACTGGGCGGGAGGGCCGAAGAGACCCAGTACTTC. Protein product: CASSPSGAAGKLGGRAEETQYF.

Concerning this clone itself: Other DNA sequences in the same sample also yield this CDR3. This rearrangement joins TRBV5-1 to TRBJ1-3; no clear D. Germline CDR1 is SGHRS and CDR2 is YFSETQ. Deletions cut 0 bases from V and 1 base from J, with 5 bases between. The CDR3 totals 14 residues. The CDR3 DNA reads TGCGCCAGCAGCTTGGCCGGATCTGGAAACACCATATATTTT. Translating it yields CASSLAGSGNTIYF.